This TCR beta chain was sequenced for a study of shared clonotypes between healthy human individuals. Study-wide points: The small donor group covered limited genetic and exposure diversity.

V dropped 0 bases and J dropped 5; count of bases not matched to a gene: 8. The CDR3 is 17 residues long. Germline values: CDR1 SGHRS, CDR2 YFSETQ. For every subset, genomic DNA was evenly distributed across several immunoSEQ plates. The method was immunoSEQ multiplex PCR; TCRdb's version includes in-frame clones alone and lacks a portion of them. The table records some 660,000 clones, around 73% of them present only once. The count of this clone is one. The antigen is undetermined. The clonotype was recovered from a woman aged 25-40 years in good health. The chain combines TRBV5-1 with TRBJ2-1, with 10 bases identical to TRBD2. Material: memory CD4+ T cells sorted from blood. Subset here: CD45RA-negative fraction. The CDR3 here is CASSLGATSGTDNEQFF. In nucleotides, the CDR3 is TGCGCCAGCAGCTTGGGGGCCACTAGCGGGACTGACAATGAGCAGTTCTTC.